This T cell receptor (beta chain) derives from a study of cytomegalovirus exposure and HLA in healthy donors. Study background: A prior analysis found some 110 million unique TCR beta sequences from 150 million to 200 million T cells. Early on, a data release was issued that held roughly 80 million unique TCRs from HLA-typed donors.

With 60 Vbeta and 13 Jbeta primers, the PCR was carried out. Sequenced by immunoSEQ multiplex PCR; TCRdb stores in-frame clones only, minus some. This listing includes around 200,000 clones. Although they were nominally healthy when sampled, donors likely had unrecorded immune exposures. Notes on the study in general: Common viral pathogens were later found to be apparently linked to several of the most significant clusters.

Trimming took off 1 base at V and 3 bases at J, with 13 bases between the two ends. The CDR3 loop spans 15 amino acids. The V gene's germline CDR1 is LGHNA and CDR2 YNFKEQ. Points on this clone: Its antigen is not known.

This sequence was found in a woman aged 18-35 years in good health and CMV-seropositive. Sequencing was performed on PBMCs. The J gene is TRBJ2-7, the V gene TRBV4-2; D perhaps matches TRBD2 (7 bases). The CDR3 nucleotides are TGTGCCAGCAGCCAAGGGGCGGGGGCAGACTACGAGCAGTACTTC. Protein: CASSQGAGADYEQYF.